Shown below are 28 T cell receptor beta chains from a single sample sequenced in a study of early T cells in non-severe SARS-CoV-2 infection. One entry per CDR3 protein results from TCRdb running MiXCR on the 5' RACE reads. Of some 82,000 distinct CDR3 sequences in the sample, over 9.5% were seen once. The sample in question was whole blood, obtained at baseline. These TCRs come from an adult who was a healthcare worker with PCR-confirmed SARS-CoV-2 infection or an uninfected control (not recorded which).

The gene calls are TRBV5-1 and TRBJ2-1; 12 bases line up with TRBD2. Looked up from germline, CDR1 is SGHRS and CDR2 is YFSETQ. With 3 bases clipped from V and 9 bases from J, the junction kept 4 bases outside the gene matches. CDR3 length: 14 amino acids. The CDR3 region has the DNA TGCGCCAGCAGCTACCTAGCGGGAGGGGGTGAGCAGTTCTTC. This codes for CASSYLAGGGEQFF.

This clonotype was seen only a few times. V usage is TRBV4-2 and J usage is TRBJ2-6; D unclear. CDR3 size: 15 residues. Germline lookup yields CDR1 LGHNA and CDR2 YNFKEQ. The V end lost 3 bases, the J end lost 0 bases, and 6 bases lay between the germline ends. The CDR3 loop reads CASSQVTSGANVLTF. In DNA, the CDR3 is TGTGCCAGCAGCCAGGTCACCTCTGGGGCCAACGTCCTGACTTTC.

This clonotype has a count of ten or more. The CDR3, as DNA: TGTGCCACCAGTGATCCGGGACTGCACCTCGATGAGCAGTTCTTC. Protein sequence: CATSDPGLHLDEQFF. This rearrangement joins TRBV24-1 to TRBJ2-1; D is perhaps TRBD2 (6 bases). V lost 3 bases and J 8 bases, leaving 16 bases between the germline ends. Germline V gene lookup returns CDR1 KGHDR and CDR2 SFDVKD. The length of the CDR3 is 15 residues.

The CDR3 nucleotides are TGTGCCAGCAGCCAAGGGACAGGGTGGATGCATGGCTACACCTTC. This encodes CASSQGTGWMHGYTF. This chain uses TRBV3-1 with TRBJ1-2; 8 bases agree with TRBD1. Germline V gene data show CDR1 as LGHDT and CDR2 as YNNKEL (reference sequence). The CDR3 is 15 residues long. V was clipped by 1 base and J by 6 bases; unmatched bases: 7.

This clonotype was detected many times. The CDR3 nucleotides are TGTGCCAGCAGCCAGACTAGCGGGCTTTTGGGGCAGTACTTC. Translated, it gives CASSQTSGLLGQYF. This chain uses TRBV12-3 or TRBV12-4 with TRBJ2-7; 10 bases fit TRBD2. The length of the CDR3 is 14 residues. Losses at the gene ends were 6 bases for V and 9 bases for J; bases not matched to a gene: 11.

This clonotype has just a few counts. This chain uses TRBV11-3 with TRBJ1-6; D perhaps matches TRBD1 (5 bases). Germline V gene lookup returns CDR1 SGHNT and CDR2 YENEEA. Trimming pared 1 base from V and 0 bases from J, leaving 7 bases between. This CDR3 comprises 16 residues. The CDR3 loop is CASSLGTSSYNSPLHF. CDR3 sequence (DNA): TGTGCCAGCAGCTTAGGGACAAGCTCCTATAATTCACCCCTCCACTTT.

The chain combines TRBV6-5 with TRBJ1-1; unclear D gene. Trimming took off 7 bases at V and 2 bases at J, with 11 bases between the two ends. The CDR3 sequence is 13 residues long. CDR1 and CDR2 (germline): MNHEY, SVGAGI. The CDR3 region is CASTASGNTEAFF. Written as DNA, the CDR3 is TGTGCCAGCACCGCCTCCGGAAACACTGAAGCTTTCTTT.

This clonotype turned up a few times. Germline and junction disagree at one end, which may indicate a read error. The gene calls are TRBV7-8 and TRBJ1-1, with D tentatively TRBD1 (6 bases). The CDR3 is made up of 15 amino acids. Looked up from germline, CDR1 is SGHVS and CDR2 is FQNEAQ. CDR3 sequence: CASSLEGGARTEAFF. The DNA of the CDR3 is TGTGCCAGCAGCTTAGAAGGGGGGGCGCGGACTGAAGCTTTTTTT.

This clonotype appeared a few times. This rearrangement joins TRBV15 to TRBJ2-7; possibly TRBD1 or TRBD2 for D (5 bases each). CDR1 is LNHNV, CDR2 YYDKDF, per germline (reference sequence). Trimming left V 1 base short and J 0 bases short, with 10 bases between. There are 15 residues in the CDR3. Written as DNA, the CDR3 is TGTGCCACCAGCAGAGCAGGGACGGCCTCCTACGAGCAGTACTTC. Encoded protein: CATSRAGTASYEQYF.

This clonotype was counted ten times or more. The chain employs TRBV5-1 and TRBJ2-1; TRBD1 might be the D (6 bases). From germline, CDR1 is SGHRS and CDR2 YFSETQ. The CDR3 length is 15 residues. Between the trimmed V and J ends, which lost 1 base and 5 bases, there was a span of 13 bases. CDR3 residues: CASSLSGGGHNEQFF. The CDR3 DNA follows: TGCGCCAGCAGCTTGTCTGGGGGCGGCCACAATGAGCAGTTCTTC.

The rearrangement joins TRBV11-3 to TRBJ2-3, with unresolved D. V was clipped by 6 bases and J by 1 base, with 5 bases between them. Germline CDR1 and CDR2: SGHNT and YENEEA. This CDR3 spans 12 amino acids. The DNA for the CDR3 is TGTGCCAGCAGTCCCGGCACAGATACGCAGTATTTT. This translates into CASSPGTDTQYF.

This chain joins TRBV11-2 and TRBJ2-4, with D unresolved. The germline gives CDR1 SGHAT, CDR2 FQNNGV. This CDR3 has 13 residues. Trimming cost V 2 bases and J 6 bases, with 8 bases left between them. The CDR3 loop reads CASSLTSRNIQYF. In DNA, the CDR3 is TGTGCCAGCAGCTTAACGTCCAGAAACATTCAGTACTTC.

This clonotype was found many times. The genes are TRBV20-1 and TRBJ2-3; possibly TRBD2 for D (7 bases). CDR3 size: 18 residues. V lost 6 bases and J 0 bases, leaving 25 bases between the germline ends. In germline, CDR1 is DFQATT, CDR2 SNEGSKA (reference sequence). In DNA, the CDR3 is TGCAGTGCCTCGTCGTACCGGGGGGCCACGACTAGCACAGATACGCAGTATTTT. It is translated as CSASSYRGATTSTDTQYF.

This clonotype was seen a few times. The rearrangement links TRBV20-1 to TRBJ2-3; 10 bases map to TRBD2. CDR3 length: 13 residues. Germline values: CDR1 DFQATT, CDR2 SNEGSKA (reference sequence). V trimming: 2 bases; J trimming: 6 bases; junction bases outside the gene matches: 2. CDR3 DNA: TGCAGTGCTAGACTAGCGGGGGCGGATACGCAGTATTTT. This sequence encodes CSARLAGADTQYF.

This clonotype was recorded a few times. The rearrangement links TRBV7-6 to TRBJ2-4, with D maybe TRBD2 (5 bases). Germline V gives CDR1 SGHVS, CDR2 FNYEAQ. The ends were cut back, 1 base at V and 5 bases at J, with 18 bases in the middle. The CDR3 loop spans 17 amino acids. The CDR3, as DNA: TGTGCCAGCAGCTTAGGCGGGTTCTTTGAGGGAGAAAACATTCAGTACTTC. Protein sequence: CASSLGGFFEGENIQYF.

The sample holds many counts of this clonotype. The chain combines TRBV7-9 with TRBJ2-1, with D possibly TRBD2 on 5 matching bases. V was trimmed by 1 base and J by 3 bases, leaving 7 bases between them. This CDR3 region has 14 residues. CDR1 and CDR2 from the germline V gene are SEHNR and FQNEAQ (reference sequence). The CDR3 protein is CASSLGGLYNEQFF. The CDR3 coding sequence is TGTGCCAGCAGCTTAGGAGGGCTCTACAATGAGCAGTTCTTC.

This clonotype was recorded at least ten times. The J gene is TRBJ2-3, the V gene TRBV7-9, with 10 positions matching TRBD1. With V trimmed by 5 bases and J by 3 bases, 11 bases remained unmatched. Germline CDR1 reads SEHNR; CDR2 reads FQNEAQ (reference sequence). The length of the CDR3 is 17 residues. CDR3 sequence: CASSDRRQGAWTDTQYF. The CDR3, as DNA: TGTGCCAGCAGCGATCGTCGACAGGGGGCGTGGACAGATACGCAGTATTTT.

Ten or more counts support this clonotype. The chain is built from TRBV20-1 and TRBJ2-5; 7 nucleotides line up with TRBD2. The CDR3 length is 14 residues. Germline CDR1 is DFQATT and CDR2 is SNEGSKA (reference sequence). The J segment lost 5 bases and the V segment lost 3 bases, leaving 9 bases of the junction unmatched. CDR3 residues: CSASGAGEGETQYF. The CDR3 bases are TGCAGTGCTAGTGGGGCGGGAGAGGGGGAGACCCAGTACTTC.

Only a few counts were recorded for this clonotype. The chain combines TRBV24-1 with TRBJ2-3; TRBD2 matches at 10 bases. The CDR3 length is 16 residues. Germline CDR1 KGHDR, CDR2 SFDVKD. V shed 2 bases, J shed 3 bases, and the junction held 4 bases outside the gene matches. CDR3 sequence: CATSDWTSGRTDTQYF. As DNA, the CDR3 is TGTGCCACCAGTGATTGGACTAGCGGAAGAACAGATACGCAGTATTTT.

The gene calls are TRBV12-3 or TRBV12-4 and TRBJ1-1; no clear D. The V and J ends lost 6 bases and 4 bases respectively, with 9 bases between them. The CDR3 has 12 residues. The chain's CDR3 is CASRDFPTEAFF. CDR3 coding DNA: TGTGCCAGCAGGGACTTTCCCACTGAAGCTTTCTTT.

This clonotype was detected many times. V gene TRBV11-2 combines with J gene TRBJ2-7, with 10 bases fitting TRBD1. The ends lost 5 bases at V and 3 bases at J; junction bases unmatched: 7. CDR3 size: 15 residues. The V gene's germline CDR1 is SGHAT and CDR2 FQNNGV. CDR3 sequence: CASSPRDRGFYEQYF. The CDR3, as DNA: TGTGCCAGCAGCCCCCGGGACAGGGGCTTCTACGAGCAGTACTTC.

The chain combines TRBV19 with TRBJ2-1; a possible D gene is TRBD1 (5 bases). V lost 5 bases to trimming and J lost 8 bases, with 13 bases between them. This CDR3 region has 13 residues. The V gene's germline CDR1 is LNHDA and CDR2 SQIVND (reference sequence). The CDR3 region is CASSLRQFDEQFF. The CDR3 coding sequence is TGTGCCAGTAGTCTCCGACAGTTTGATGAGCAGTTCTTC.

This clonotype has ten or more counts. This chain joins TRBV14 and TRBJ2-3, with 12 positions matching TRBD2. Unmatched junction bases numbered 6, after V lost 4 bases and J lost 7 bases. In germline, CDR1 is SGHDN, CDR2 FVKESK. This CDR3 comprises 15 residues. The CDR3 DNA reads as TGTGCCAGCAGCCTGACTAGCGGGAGTCGAAATACGCAGTATTTT. It yields the protein CASSLTSGSRNTQYF.

The chain has TRBV3-1 and TRBJ1-2, with TRBD1 as a possible D gene (5 bases). V was trimmed by 3 bases and J by 4 bases, leaving 9 bases between them. The CDR3 contains 13 residues. CDR1 is LGHDT and CDR2 is YNNKEL in the germline V gene (reference sequence). The CDR3 loop reads CASSHRASYGYTF. The CDR3 DNA follows: TGTGCCAGCAGCCACAGGGCCAGCTATGGCTACACCTTC.

This clonotype was recorded at least ten times. V usage is TRBV24-1 and J usage is TRBJ2-1; a possible D gene is TRBD2 (5 bases). The CDR3 loop spans 15 amino acids. Germline CDR1 KGHDR, CDR2 SFDVKD. V lost 1 base and J 1 base, leaving 7 bases between the germline ends. The CDR3 nucleotides read TGTGCCACCAGTGATTTCACTAGTTCCTACAATGAGCAGTTCTTC. The encoded protein is CATSDFTSSYNEQFF.

This clonotype was found many times. The V call is TRBV7-2, the J call TRBJ1-2; tentative D call: TRBD1 (6 bases). Trimming left V 0 bases short and J 6 bases short, with 14 bases between. The CDR3 extends over 15 amino acids. Germline V lookup: CDR1 SGHTA, CDR2 FQGNSA. The CDR3 sequence is CASSLARVGGDGYTF. In nucleotides, the CDR3 is TGTGCCAGCAGCTTAGCCAGAGTAGGGGGTGATGGCTACACCTTC.

This clonotype was detected only a few times. The chain recombines TRBV30 with TRBJ2-7, with D possibly matching TRBD1 (7 bases). The CDR3 is made up of 15 amino acids. Per germline, CDR1 GTSNPN and CDR2 SVGIG (reference sequence). V dropped 4 bases and J dropped 6 bases, with 22 bases sitting between them. The CDR3 DNA is TGTGCCTGGACCGGAAGGACAGGACTACCTGGCGAGCAGTACTTC. This translates into CAWTGRTGLPGEQYF.

This clonotype came up a few times. The CDR3 coding sequence is TGCAGTGCTAGAGATCAGCTGCACCGCCGGGGCACAGATACGCAGTATTTT. Translation: CSARDQLHRRGTDTQYF. The genes are TRBV20-1 and TRBJ2-3, with D uncertain. This CDR3 is 17 amino acids long. V was trimmed by 0 bases and J by 1 base, leaving 17 bases between them. The germline V gene encodes CDR1 DFQATT and CDR2 SNEGSKA (reference sequence).